Listed below are T cell receptor beta chains from one sample, sequenced in a study of T cell repertoires in cytomegalovirus infection. MiXCR, applied by TCRdb to the reads, yields one record per CDR3 protein. The repertoire holds 200,000 to 300,000 distinct CDR3 sequences, with 12% as singletons. The sequenced sample consisted of PBMCs. The receptor source for this set is a human donor in good health (CMV status not recorded). Some clones in this sample may be carry-over from other donors' samples. The CDR3 runs from the conserved cysteine through the conserved F or W. The D gene is left open where the match is weak. Not all rows give a size; the values are once, few, many and, for expanded clones, a class.

clone_size j_call d_call v_call cdr3_aa cdr3_nt
few TRBJ2-7 . TRBV6-2/TRBV6-3 CASSGAGGEQYF TGTGCCAGCAGCGGCGCCGGGGGCGAGCAGTACTTC
few TRBJ1-6 TRBD1 TRBV6-1 CASSPRDRDNSPLHF TGTGCCAGCAGTCCAAGGGACAGAGATAATTCACCCCTCCACTTT
many TRBJ1-2 TRBD1 TRBV7-2 CASSLFDRGGYTF TGTGCCAGCAGCCTCTTCGACAGGGGTGGCTACACCTTC
many TRBJ1-1 TRBD1 TRBV28 CASSNRGQGGWNTEAFF TGTGCCAGCAGCAATAGGGGGCAGGGCGGTTGGAACACTGAAGCTTTCTTT
many TRBJ1-6 . TRBV4-2 CASSPLGDNSPLHF TGTGCCAGCTCCCCCTTGGGCGACAATTCACCCCTCCACTTT
. TRBJ1-1 TRBD1 TRBV28 CASSTSAGQAFKEAFF TGTGCCAGCAGTACTTCCGCCGGACAGGCCTTCAAAGAAGCTTTCTTT
. TRBJ2-1 TRBD2 TRBV29-1 CSVEATSGRNEQFF TGCAGCGTTGAAGCGACTAGCGGGCGCAATGAGCAGTTCTTC
few TRBJ2-2 . TRBV2 CASRRGGQNTGELFF TGTGCCAGCAGGAGGGGGGGCCAGAACACCGGGGAGCTGTTTTTT
. TRBJ2-3 . TRBV7-9 CASSASSTDTQYF TGTGCCAGCAGCGCATCCAGCACAGATACGCAGTATTTT
many TRBJ1-2 . TRBV7-2 CASSLSGRKDYGYTF TGTGCCAGCAGCTTATCCGGACGCAAGGATTATGGCTACACCTTC
many TRBJ2-1 TRBD1 TRBV28 CASRGDRISYNEQFF TGTGCCAGCCGTGGGGACAGAATCTCCTACAATGAGCAGTTCTTC
. TRBJ1-1 TRBD1 TRBV25-1 CASSERGTDTEAFF TGTGCCAGCAGTGAACGGGGGACAGACACTGAAGCTTTCTTT
many TRBJ2-5 . TRBV7-9 CASSLRRPSETQYF TGTGCCAGCAGCCTCCGTCGGCCATCGGAGACCCAGTACTTC
many TRBJ2-2 . TRBV5-6 CASSFLDRELFF TGTGCCAGCAGCTTTCTGGACCGGGAGCTGTTTTTT
many TRBJ1-2 TRBD1 TRBV10-3 CAIRGQGAGVGYTF TGTGCCATCAGAGGACAGGGGGCCGGAGTGGGCTACACCTTC
few TRBJ2-1 TRBD2 TRBV6-2/TRBV6-3 CASSAVPGRAYNEQFF TGTGCCAGCAGTGCTGTCCCCGGGAGGGCCTACAATGAGCAGTTCTTC
many TRBJ2-2 . TRBV7-8 CASSLVIGQTGELFF TGTGCCAGCAGCTTAGTTATAGGACAAACCGGGGAGCTGTTTTTT
. TRBJ2-1 TRBD2 TRBV7-2 CASSFRAGGPNEQFF TGTGCCAGCAGCTTTAGGGCGGGAGGGCCGAATGAGCAGTTCTTC
many TRBJ2-7 . TRBV11-2 CASSATKWDRPSYEQYF TGTGCCAGCAGCGCCACGAAGTGGGACCGACCTTCCTACGAGCAGTACTTC
many TRBJ2-7 . TRBV7-9 CASSSGRSYYEQYF TGTGCCAGCAGCTCCGGCAGGTCTTACTACGAGCAGTACTTC
. TRBJ1-2 . TRBV23-1 CASSHFMSRGAYGYTF TGCGCCAGCAGTCACTTCATGTCGAGGGGCGCCTATGGCTACACCTTC
. TRBJ2-1 . TRBV12-3/TRBV12-4 CASSPTVGAAATYNEQLF TGTGCCAGCAGCCCGACTGTAGGGGCAGCGGCAACCTACAATGAGCAGTTGTTC
many TRBJ2-5 TRBD1 TRBV12-3/TRBV12-4 CASSPPKRGLTQETQYF TGTGCCAGCAGCCCTCCTAAAAGGGGGCTCACCCAAGAGACCCAGTACTTC
many TRBJ2-1 TRBD2 TRBV11-3 CASSSRGGAGAGNEQFF TGTGCCAGCAGCTCCCGGGGGGGGGCGGGAGCGGGGAATGAGCAGTTCTTC
many TRBJ1-5 TRBD1 TRBV28 CASSSLQGGQQPQHF TGTGCCAGCAGTTCCTTACAAGGGGGCCAGCAGCCCCAGCATTTT
many TRBJ2-3 TRBD2 TRBV7-8 CASSLVSGGGPDTQYF TGTGCCAGCAGCTTAGTTAGCGGGGGGGGTCCAGATACGCAGTATTTT
many TRBJ1-2 . TRBV6-2/TRBV6-3 CASSSGGWTNYGYTF TGTGCCAGCAGTTCTGGGGGTTGGACTAACTATGGCTACACCTTC
many TRBJ2-1 TRBD2 TRBV7-2 CASSLEALAGGGNEQFF TGTGCCAGCAGCTTAGAAGCACTAGCGGGGGGAGGCAATGAGCAGTTCTTC
few TRBJ1-1 TRBD1 TRBV3-1 CASSPRTGSEAFF TGTGCCAGCAGCCCTCGGACAGGGTCTGAAGCTTTCTTT
many TRBJ2-2 . TRBV11-2 CASSLAQGRITGELFF TGTGCCAGCAGCTTAGCTCAGGGGCGGATCACCGGGGAGCTGTTTTTT
many TRBJ2-7 TRBD2 TRBV27 CASRSSGIHEQYF TGTGCCAGCAGGTCTAGCGGGATTCACGAGCAGTACTTC
many TRBJ2-5 . TRBV5-4 CASSLTAGEETQYF TGTGCCAGCAGCTTGACGGCAGGGGAAGAGACCCAGTACTTC
. TRBJ2-3 TRBD2 TRBV20-1 CSATRLAGGRDTQYF TGCAGTGCTACCCGACTAGCGGGAGGACGGGATACGCAGTATTTT